Following are 21 T cell receptor beta chains from one sample sequenced in a study of control samples from healthy donors and cancer patients. Data came from immunoSEQ multiplex PCR; TCRdb stores just in-frame clones and leaves some out. The sample shows some 130,000 clones, roughly 92% of them seen only once. The sample was blood. All receptors derive from a man aged 18 to 29 in good health.

This chain connects TRBV4-1 to TRBJ2-7, with TRBD1 matching 12 bases. CDR1 and CDR2 (germline): MGHRA, YSYEKL. This CDR3 is 15 amino acids long. Trimming cost V 4 bases and J 6 bases; bases outside gene matches: 7. CDR3 sequence reads: CASSPRDRGPPEQYF. The CDR3 DNA reads as TGCGCCAGCAGCCCCCGGGACAGGGGGCCTCCCGAGCAGTACTTC.

This clone was found a few times. The sample holds other DNA sequences that translate to the same CDR3. V and J are TRBV5-6 and TRBJ1-4, with a weak D call TRBD1 (5 bases). This CDR3 is built from 14 residues. CDR1 and CDR2 from the germline V gene are SGHDT and YYEEEE. The V and J ends lost 2 bases and 7 bases respectively, with 12 bases between them. CDR3: CASSFGQGSEKLFF. The CDR3 DNA follows: TGTGCCAGCAGCTTTGGGCAGGGAAGTGAAAAACTGTTTTTT.

V is TRBV5-5 and J is TRBJ2-2; TRBD2 is a possible D gene (7 bases). V lost 4 bases and J lost 1, with 17 bases in between. The CDR3 consists of 17 residues. Germline loops: CDR1 SGHKS, CDR2 YYEKEE (reference sequence). CDR3 in DNA: TGTGCCAGCAGCCCCTGGGGGGGCGGATGGAACACCGGGGAGCTGTTTTTT. Its protein product is CASSPWGGGWNTGELFF. The variable domain in full, completed from reference TRBV5-5 and TRBJ2-2, reads DAGVTQSPTHLIKTRGQQVTLRCSPISGHKSVSWYQQVLGQGPQFIFQYYEKEERGRGNFPDRFSARQFPNYSSELNVNALLLGDSALYLCASSPWGGGWNTGELFFGEGSRLTVL.

V gene TRBV9 combines with J gene TRBJ2-3, with TRBD1 matching 10 bases. The CDR3 is 15 amino acids. The V gene end was trimmed by 0 bases and the J gene end by 5 bases; junction bases not matched to a gene: 3. Per germline, CDR1 SGDLS and CDR2 YYNGEE. CDR3 protein: CASSVETGGQDTQYF. CDR3 DNA sequence: TGTGCCAGCAGCGTAGAGACAGGGGGCCAAGATACGCAGTATTTT.

V usage is TRBV6-6 and J usage is TRBJ2-5; D not certain. V dropped 2 bases and J dropped 5 bases, with 6 bases sitting between them. Germline V gene lookup returns CDR1 MNHNY and CDR2 SVGAGI (reference sequence). This CDR3 region has 12 residues. The CDR3: CASSYALETQYF. CDR3 nucleotides: TGTGCCAGCAGTTACGCGTTGGAGACCCAGTACTTC.

The chain employs TRBV27 and TRBJ2-2; no clear D. Germline CDR1 MNHEY, CDR2 SMNVEV (reference sequence). V shed 6 bases and J shed 2 bases, with 4 bases lying between them. CDR3 length: 12 amino acids. CDR3 in DNA: TGTGCCAGCAGGAGCAACACCGGGGAGCTGTTTTTT. This codes for CASRSNTGELFF.

This clone was counted once. This chain connects TRBV4-1 to TRBJ2-1; TRBD2 might be the D (6 bases). The CDR3 runs to 15 residues. V lost 1 base, J lost 6 bases, and 13 bases lay in between. Germline assignment: CDR1 MGHRA and CDR2 YSYEKL. The CDR3 bases are TGCGCCAGCAGCCAAGGGGCGGGGCCTGGCAATGAGCAGTTCTTC. It codes for CASSQGAGPGNEQFF.

The CDR3 loop reads CATSRPDRGRGGYTF. CDR3 DNA: TGTGCCACCAGCAGACCCGACAGGGGGCGAGGAGGCTACACCTTC. V and J are TRBV15 and TRBJ1-2; 10 nucleotides line up with TRBD1. With 2 bases clipped from V and 8 bases from J, the junction kept 8 bases outside the gene matches. Looked up from germline, CDR1 is LNHNV and CDR2 is YYDKDF (reference sequence). The CDR3 loop spans 15 amino acids. The full variable domain, with the rest looked up from reference TRBV15 and TRBJ1-2, is DAMVIQNPRYQVTQFGKPVTLSCSQTLNHNVMYWYQQKSSQAPKLLFHYYDKDFNNEADTPDNFQSRRPNTSFCFLDIRSPGLGDTAMYLCATSRPDRGRGGYTFGSGTRLTVV.

The chain recombines TRBV4-1 with TRBJ1-1, with 8 bases that match TRBD1. The CDR3 consists of 14 residues. Germline V gives CDR1 MGHRA, CDR2 YSYEKL. Trimming took 5 bases from V and 6 from J; bases not matched to a gene: 8. For the CDR3, the DNA is TGCGCCAGCAGCGAAGGACAGGGTAGATCTGAAGCTTTCTTT. Translating gives CASSEGQGRSEAFF.

The chain combines TRBV19 with TRBJ2-7; the D is unclear. Trimming removed 3 bases from V and 0 bases from J, with 3 bases in between. The CDR3 is made up of 12 amino acids. The germline CDR1 and CDR2 sequences are LNHDA and SQIVND (reference sequence). The DNA of the CDR3 is TGTGCCAGTAGTATGAGCTCCTACGAGCAGTACTTC. It is translated as CASSMSSYEQYF.

A few counts support this clone. The CDR3, as DNA: TGTGCCTGGAGCCCCGGGCGGGGGCGCGGGGATACGCAGTATTTT. Its translation: CAWSPGRGRGDTQYF. The rearrangement joins TRBV30 to TRBJ2-3, with a tentative D call TRBD2 (7 bases). With 3 bases removed from V and 6 bases from J, the gap between germline ends came to 19 bases. The V gene's germline CDR1 is GTSNPN and CDR2 SVGIG (reference sequence). CDR3 length: 15 residues.

The chain couples TRBV5-5 to TRBJ1-4; D gene ambiguous. The CDR3 totals 14 residues. V was shortened by 0 bases and J by 8 bases, with 11 bases between the two germline ends. Germline CDR1 reads SGHKS; CDR2 reads YYEKEE (reference sequence). CDR3 protein: CASSLGTRSEKLFF. CDR3 bases: TGTGCCAGCAGCTTGGGGACCCGGAGCGAAAAACTGTTTTTT.

CDR3 bases: TGTGCCAGCAGTTTTACCGATGAGCAGTTCTTC. Its protein is CASSFTDEQFF. V and J are TRBV27 and TRBJ2-1; no clear D. The CDR3 is 11 residues long. Germline assignment: CDR1 MNHEY and CDR2 SMNVEV (reference sequence). Trimming cost V 3 bases and J 8 bases, with 5 bases left between them.

The chain combines TRBV3-1 (or the pseudogene TRBV3-2) with TRBJ1-2, with unresolved D. Trimming pared 0 bases from V and 4 bases from J, leaving 12 bases between. This CDR3 has 15 residues. Germline V gene lookup returns CDR1 LGHDT and CDR2 YNNKEL (reference sequence). CDR3 sequence reads: CASSQDLRQVYGYTF. The CDR3 bases are TGTGCCAGCAGCCAAGATTTAAGGCAGGTCTATGGCTACACCTTC.

This clone appeared a few times. This chain uses TRBV20-1 with TRBJ2-1, with 8 nucleotides matching TRBD1. The CDR3 has 15 residues. The V segment lost 3 bases and the J segment 4 bases; nucleotides outside the gene matches: 8. CDR1 is DFQATT and CDR2 is SNEGSKA in the germline V gene (reference sequence). The CDR3 DNA follows: TGCAGTGCTAGTCGTCGGGACAGGTCTTACAATGAGCAGTTCTTC. This sequence encodes CSASRRDRSYNEQFF.

The rearrangement joins TRBV7-3 to TRBJ1-1; unclear D gene. V gave up 1 base and J gave up 4 bases, with 10 bases separating them. Looked up from germline, CDR1 is SGHTA and CDR2 is FQGTGA. The CDR3 runs 14 residues. The CDR3 spells CASSLIGMSTEAFF. The CDR3 DNA sequence: TGTGCCAGCAGCTTAATCGGTATGAGCACTGAAGCTTTCTTT.

The chain joins TRBV7-2 to TRBJ2-2, with D possibly matching TRBD1 (6 bases). CDR1 SGHTA and CDR2 FQGNSA come from the germline V gene. Trimming stripped 3 bases from V and 4 bases from J, with 12 bases between. This CDR3 spans 15 amino acids. The CDR3 bases are TGTGCCAGCAGCTTGGAAGGGGGTGGCACCGGGGAGCTGTTTTTT. Translating it yields CASSLEGGGTGELFF.

The sample holds a few counts of this clone. J is TRBJ1-2 and V is TRBV6-6; TRBD1 matches at 7 bases. Trimming removed 2 bases from V and 7 bases from J; junction bases left unmatched: 1. This CDR3 spans 12 amino acids. Germline lookup yields CDR1 MNHNY and CDR2 SVGAGI (reference sequence). CDR3 sequence reads: CASSYDRAGYTF. The CDR3, as DNA: TGTGCCAGCAGTTACGACAGGGCTGGCTACACCTTC.

The chain joins TRBV5-4 to TRBJ1-6; 8 bases fit TRBD1. Germline trimming cut 3 bases from V and 9 bases from J; bases unmatched to any gene: 5. This CDR3 has 14 amino acids. The germline gives CDR1 SGHNT, CDR2 YYREEE (reference sequence). The CDR3 is CASSSGQGSSPLHF. CDR3 coding DNA: TGTGCCAGCAGCTCCGGACAGGGTAGTTCACCCCTCCACTTT.

The chain uses TRBV6-5 and TRBJ2-2, with D possibly being TRBD2 (6 bases). V was shortened by 3 bases and J by 4 bases, with 12 bases between the two germline ends. The CDR3 length is 15 residues. CDR1 and CDR2 (germline): MNHEY, SVGAGI. DNA of the CDR3: TGTGCCAGCAGTTATGAACTAGCAGGCACCGGGGAGCTGTTTTTT. It translates to CASSYELAGTGELFF.

The chain links TRBV2 to TRBJ1-4; D remains unclear. Germline CDR1 SNHLY, CDR2 FYNNEI. Trimming removed 7 bases from V and 2 bases from J, with 17 bases in between. The CDR3 extends over 16 amino acids. The chain's CDR3 is CASKRRGPGTNEKLFF. Here the CDR3 DNA reads TGTGCCAGCAAGCGTAGAGGGCCGGGCACTAATGAAAAACTGTTTTTT.